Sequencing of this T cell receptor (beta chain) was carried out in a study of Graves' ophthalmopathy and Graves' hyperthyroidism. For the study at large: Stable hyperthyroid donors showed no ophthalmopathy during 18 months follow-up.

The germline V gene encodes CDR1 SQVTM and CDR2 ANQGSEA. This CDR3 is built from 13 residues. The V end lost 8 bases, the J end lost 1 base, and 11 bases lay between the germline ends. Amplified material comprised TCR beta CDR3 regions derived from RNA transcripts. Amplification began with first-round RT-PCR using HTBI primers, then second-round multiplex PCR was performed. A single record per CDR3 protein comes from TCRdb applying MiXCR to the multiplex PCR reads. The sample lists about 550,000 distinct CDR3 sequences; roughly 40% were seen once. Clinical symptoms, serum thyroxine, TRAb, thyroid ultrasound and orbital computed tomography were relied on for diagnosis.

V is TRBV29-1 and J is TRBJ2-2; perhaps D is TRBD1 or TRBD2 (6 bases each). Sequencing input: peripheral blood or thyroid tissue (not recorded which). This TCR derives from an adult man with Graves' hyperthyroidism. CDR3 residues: CSFRGQNTGELFF. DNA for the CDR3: TGCAGCTTCCGGGGGCAGAACACCGGGGAGCTGTTTTTT.